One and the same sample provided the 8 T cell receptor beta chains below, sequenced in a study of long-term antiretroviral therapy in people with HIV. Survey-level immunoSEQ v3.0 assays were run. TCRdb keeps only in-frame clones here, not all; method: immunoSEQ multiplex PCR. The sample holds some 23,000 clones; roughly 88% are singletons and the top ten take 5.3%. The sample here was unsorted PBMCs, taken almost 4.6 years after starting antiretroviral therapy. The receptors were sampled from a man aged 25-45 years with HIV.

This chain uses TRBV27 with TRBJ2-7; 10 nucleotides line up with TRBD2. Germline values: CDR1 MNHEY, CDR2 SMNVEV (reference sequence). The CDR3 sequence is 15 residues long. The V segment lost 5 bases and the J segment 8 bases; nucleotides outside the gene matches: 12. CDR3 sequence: CASSTLAGGFTKQYF. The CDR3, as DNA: TGTGCCAGCAGTACATTAGCGGGGGGCTTTACGAAGCAGTACTTC.

CDR3 sequence (DNA): TGTGCCAGCATGGGACGGCCGACGAGTTACGAGCAGTACTTC. Translated: CASMGRPTSYEQYF. The V call is TRBV7-9, the J call TRBJ2-7; tentatively, D is TRBD1 or TRBD2 (5 bases each). Per the germline V gene, CDR1 is SEHNR and CDR2 is FQNEAQ (reference sequence). V was trimmed by 7 bases and J by 4 bases, leaving 17 bases between them. The CDR3 has 14 amino acids.

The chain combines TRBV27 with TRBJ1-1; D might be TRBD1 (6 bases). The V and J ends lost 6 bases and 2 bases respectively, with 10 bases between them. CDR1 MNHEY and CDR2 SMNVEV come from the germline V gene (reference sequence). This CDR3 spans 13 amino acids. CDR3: CASRGHSNTEAFF. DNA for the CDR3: TGTGCCAGCAGGGGACACAGTAACACTGAAGCTTTCTTT.

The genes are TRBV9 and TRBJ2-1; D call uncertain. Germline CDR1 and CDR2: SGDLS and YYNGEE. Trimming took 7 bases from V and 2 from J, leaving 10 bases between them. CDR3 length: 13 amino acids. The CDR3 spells CASAPFAYNEQFF. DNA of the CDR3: TGTGCCAGCGCCCCCTTTGCCTACAATGAGCAGTTCTTC.

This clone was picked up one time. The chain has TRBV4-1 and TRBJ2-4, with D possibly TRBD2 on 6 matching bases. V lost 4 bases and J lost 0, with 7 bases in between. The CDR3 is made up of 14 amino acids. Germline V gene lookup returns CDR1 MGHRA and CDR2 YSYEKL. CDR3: CASSLGLAKNIQYF. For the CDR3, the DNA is TGCGCCAGCAGCCTGGGACTAGCCAAAAACATTCAGTACTTC.

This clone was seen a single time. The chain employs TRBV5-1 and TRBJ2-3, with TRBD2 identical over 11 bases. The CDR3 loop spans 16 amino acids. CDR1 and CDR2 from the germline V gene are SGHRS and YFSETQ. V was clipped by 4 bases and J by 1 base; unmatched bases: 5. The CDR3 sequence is CASSGTSGSGTDTQYF. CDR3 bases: TGCGCCAGCAGCGGTACTAGCGGGAGCGGCACAGATACGCAGTATTTT.

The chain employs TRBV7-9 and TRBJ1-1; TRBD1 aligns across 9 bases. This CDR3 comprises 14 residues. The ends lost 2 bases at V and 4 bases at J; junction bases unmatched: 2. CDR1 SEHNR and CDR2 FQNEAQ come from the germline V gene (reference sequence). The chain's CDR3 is CASSLRQGVTEAFF. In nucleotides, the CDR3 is TGTGCCAGCAGCTTAAGACAGGGGGTCACTGAAGCTTTCTTT. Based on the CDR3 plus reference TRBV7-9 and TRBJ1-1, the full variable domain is DTGVSQNPRHKITKRGQNVTFRCDPISEHNRLYWYRQTLGQGPEFLTYFQNEAQLEKSRLLSDRFSAERPKGSFSTLEIQRTEQGDSAMYLCASSLRQGVTEAFFGQGTRLTVV.

The CDR3: CASSYSPSDSNQPQHF. The DNA of the CDR3 is TGTGCCAGCAGTTACTCCCCCTCCGATAGCAATCAGCCCCAGCATTTT. V usage is TRBV6-6 and J usage is TRBJ1-5; D unclear. CDR1 is MNHNY, CDR2 SVGAGI, per germline (reference sequence). The CDR3 runs to 16 residues. The germline V and J ends were trimmed by 0 bases and 0 bases, with 9 bases remaining between them.